This paragraph reports one T cell receptor beta chain. This clonotype has ten or more counts. It has no known antigen specificity. Base qualities are not recorded, but no much larger clone differs from it by a single base. Genomic DNA served as template for TCR beta VDJ combination and CDR3 sequence profiling. TCR repertoire sequencing was run on an Illumina HiSeq 2000. The original pipeline was this. Repertoire assessment relied on Simpson's diversity index, CDR3 size and DJ length profiles, and TRBV/TRBJ rearrangement plots. The immunodominant clone was defined as the most abundant DNA sequence in deep sequencing data. CDR3 amino acid sequences were screened for sharing across subjects and compared with published repertoires and the VDJdb database. TCRdb applied fastp at Q25 and MiXCR to the public reads, then kept only in-frame beta chains. Each record represents a unique CDR3 protein, reported with the most common genes and DNA among its rows. For this entry, the V and J calls and clone size follow TCRdb and not the study's own pipeline. In this sample the table shows a few hundred thousand distinct CDR3 sequences, roughly 61% of which occur a single time. The ten largest clones capture 1% to 1.5% of the sample.

The data originate from a study of CD8+CD57+ T cells in acquired aplastic anemia (dated 2018 in TCRdb). At the level of the whole study: A mean of around 3.2 ug of DNA, ranging from roughly 0.19 to 27.4 ug, was extracted from sorted CD4+ and CD8+ cells. A CD8+CD57+ expansion meant a frequency higher than the mean frequency seen in healthy subjects.

Patients chosen for sequencing had shown expansion of CD8+CD57+ cells by flow cytometry. All patients had severe acquired aplastic anemia diagnosed by International Study of Aplastic Anemia and Agranulocytosis and Camitta criteria. Patients had received no therapy at the time of blood sampling. In the study, sorted CD4+ and CD8+ blood T cells from patients with severe aplastic anemia and from healthy subjects underwent deep sequencing of TCR repertoires. In the USA, patient enrollment took place under clinicaltrials.gov protocols 00001620, 01623167, 00001397, 00071045, 00081523 and 00961064. Ficoll-Paque density gradient centrifugation was used to isolate peripheral blood mononuclear cells. Before DNA extraction, CD4+ and CD8+ T cells were sorted with FACS or magnetic beads. What the work shows at the level of the full study, not this receptor alone: Although roughly 29 CD8+ CDR3 sequences were shared by patients and controls, these sequences appeared highly expressed in patients and within the immunodominant clones of patients. CD8+ Simpson's diversity did not differ significantly between patients and healthy controls (P=0.060).

From cysteine to phenylalanine, the CDR3 is 15 amino acids long. The retained sequence is limited to the CDR3, 45 bases, with the frame set at the first base. For CDR1 and CDR2, the germline V gene lists KGHSH and LQKENI. After removal of 2 bases from V and 2 bases from J, the junction retains 4 bases not matched to a gene. Sequenced: sorted CD4+, CD8+, or CD8+CD57+ T cells (not recorded which) from PBMCs. The origin of this receptor is a human donor with aplastic anemia. The rearranged segments are TRBV18 and TRBJ2-7, and 9 bases in between align with TRBD1. The sequence in DNA is TGTGCCAGCTCACCAGGAACAGGGGGCCCCTACGAGCAGTACTTC. Its amino acids are CASSPGTGGPYEQYF.